Listed below are T cell receptor beta chains from one sample, sequenced in a study of T cells in Graves' hyperthyroidism and ophthalmopathy. MiXCR, run by TCRdb on the multiplex PCR reads, gives a single entry per CDR3 protein. The table includes 550,000 to 700,000 distinct CDR3 sequences, about 45% detected once. The sequenced material came from peripheral blood or thyroid tissue (not recorded which). The receptors were sampled from an adult woman with Graves' disease, either hyperthyroidism or ophthalmopathy (not recorded which). Both conserved end residues are part of each CDR3.

j_call v_call cdr3_aa
TRBJ1-2 TRBV20-1 CSARKETGIGYTF
TRBJ2-7 TRBV6-6 CASRETLGTPHEQYF
TRBJ1-2 TRBV19 CASSSLRGGGEDGYTF
TRBJ1-2 TRBV7-9 CASSPWTETMGYTF
TRBJ2-5 TRBV15 CATSRDGAAQETQYF
TRBJ1-1 TRBV7-3 CASSLMGAGTEAFF
TRBJ2-2 TRBV12-3/TRBV12-4 CASSPRTGANTGELFF
TRBJ1-3 TRBV15 CATSRGGTGGPGNTIYF
TRBJ2-5 TRBV7-3 CASSLNGRAQETQYF
TRBJ1-5 TRBV12-3/TRBV12-4 CASTVTGTDQPQHF
TRBJ2-7 TRBV28 CASSLREREVYEQYF
TRBJ1-5 TRBV7-6 CASSLMTSGAQETQHF
TRBJ1-2 TRBV6-5 CASRWGGADSGYTF
TRBJ1-1 TRBV6-7 CASSYLLQTSCGEAFF
TRBJ2-7 TRBV5-1 CASSLAGTESYEQYF
TRBJ1-1 TRBV20-1 CSVKRGPPGTEAFF
TRBJ1-6 TRBV7-9 CASSLGPSGSPLHF
TRBJ2-7 TRBV7-9 CASSGSHHRQYF
TRBJ2-7 TRBV24-1 CATFESLVSYEQYF
TRBJ1-5 TRBV10-3 CAISRGSRDDQPQHF
TRBJ1-6 TRBV28 CASSLVRTGNSPLHF
TRBJ1-1 TRBV15 CATSSLPLGETAEAFF